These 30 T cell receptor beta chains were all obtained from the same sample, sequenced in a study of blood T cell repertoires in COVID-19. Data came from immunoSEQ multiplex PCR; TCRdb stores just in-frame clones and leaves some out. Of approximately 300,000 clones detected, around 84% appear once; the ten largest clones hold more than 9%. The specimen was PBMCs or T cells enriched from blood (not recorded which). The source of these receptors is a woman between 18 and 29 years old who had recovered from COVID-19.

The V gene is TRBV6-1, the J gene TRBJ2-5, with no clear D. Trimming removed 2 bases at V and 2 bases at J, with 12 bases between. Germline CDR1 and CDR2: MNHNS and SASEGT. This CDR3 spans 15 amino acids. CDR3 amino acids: CASSEIVSSQETQYF. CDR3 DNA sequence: TGTGCCAGCAGTGAAATAGTCTCCTCGCAAGAGACCCAGTACTTC.

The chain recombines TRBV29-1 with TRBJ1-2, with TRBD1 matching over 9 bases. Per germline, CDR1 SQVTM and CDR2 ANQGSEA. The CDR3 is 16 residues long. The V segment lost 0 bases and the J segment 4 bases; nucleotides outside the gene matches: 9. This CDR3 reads CSVEDQPGQGPYGYTF. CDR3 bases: TGCAGCGTTGAAGACCAACCGGGACAGGGACCCTATGGCTACACCTTC.

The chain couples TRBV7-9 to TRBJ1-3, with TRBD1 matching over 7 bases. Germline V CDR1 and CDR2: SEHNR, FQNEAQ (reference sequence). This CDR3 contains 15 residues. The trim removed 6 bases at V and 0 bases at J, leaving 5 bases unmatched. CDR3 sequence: CASRPGQSSGNTIYF. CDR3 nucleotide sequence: TGTGCCAGCAGACCGGGACAGTCCTCTGGAAACACCATATATTTT.

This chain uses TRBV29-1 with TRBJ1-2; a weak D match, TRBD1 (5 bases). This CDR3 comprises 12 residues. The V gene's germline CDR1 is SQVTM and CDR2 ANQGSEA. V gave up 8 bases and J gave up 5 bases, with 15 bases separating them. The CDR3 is CSTGESGYGYTF. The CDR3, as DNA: TGCAGCACGGGGGAGTCGGGTTATGGCTACACCTTC.

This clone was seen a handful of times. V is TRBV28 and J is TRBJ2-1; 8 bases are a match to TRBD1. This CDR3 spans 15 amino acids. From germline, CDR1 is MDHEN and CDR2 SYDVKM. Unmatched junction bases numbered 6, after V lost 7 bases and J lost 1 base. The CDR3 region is CASITGQASYNEQFF. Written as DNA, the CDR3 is TGTGCCAGCATTACGGGACAGGCATCCTACAATGAGCAGTTCTTC.

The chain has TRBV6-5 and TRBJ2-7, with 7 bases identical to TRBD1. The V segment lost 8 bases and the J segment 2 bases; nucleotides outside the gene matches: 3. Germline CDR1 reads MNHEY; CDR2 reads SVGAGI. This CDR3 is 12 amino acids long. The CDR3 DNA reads TGTGCCAGCGGGGACAGTCCCTACGAGCAGTACTTC. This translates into CASGDSPYEQYF.

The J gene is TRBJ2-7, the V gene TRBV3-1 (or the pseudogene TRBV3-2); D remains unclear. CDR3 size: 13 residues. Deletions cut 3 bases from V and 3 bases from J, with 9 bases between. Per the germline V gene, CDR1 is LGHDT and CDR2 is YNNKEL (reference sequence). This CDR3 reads CASSHGLIYEQYF. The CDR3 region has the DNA TGTGCCAGCAGCCACGGTCTTATCTACGAGCAGTACTTC.

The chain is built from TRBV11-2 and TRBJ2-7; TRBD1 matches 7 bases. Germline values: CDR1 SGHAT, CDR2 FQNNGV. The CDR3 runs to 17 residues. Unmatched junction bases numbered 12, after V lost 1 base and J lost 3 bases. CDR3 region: CASSLVGSSGQNYEQYF. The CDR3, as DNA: TGTGCCAGCAGCTTAGTGGGGTCGTCGGGACAGAACTACGAGCAGTACTTC.

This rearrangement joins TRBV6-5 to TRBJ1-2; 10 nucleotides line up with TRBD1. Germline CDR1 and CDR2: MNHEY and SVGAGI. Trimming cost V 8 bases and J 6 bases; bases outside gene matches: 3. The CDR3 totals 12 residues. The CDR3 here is CASLGQGNGYTF. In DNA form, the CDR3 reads TGTGCCAGCTTGGGACAGGGGAATGGCTACACCTTC.

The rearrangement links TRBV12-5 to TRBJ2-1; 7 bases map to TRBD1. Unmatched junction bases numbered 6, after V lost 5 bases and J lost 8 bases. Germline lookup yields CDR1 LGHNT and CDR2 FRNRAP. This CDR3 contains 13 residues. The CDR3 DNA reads TGTGCTAGTGGTCTGGGGACAGTCGATGAGCAGTTCTTC. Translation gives CASGLGTVDEQFF.

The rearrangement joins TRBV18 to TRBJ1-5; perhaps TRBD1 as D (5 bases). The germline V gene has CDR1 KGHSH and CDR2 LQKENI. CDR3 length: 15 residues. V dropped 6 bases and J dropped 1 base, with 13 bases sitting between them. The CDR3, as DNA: TGTGCCAGCTCCCGGAGGGGAGGGAGCAATCAGCCCCAGCATTTT. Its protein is CASSRRGGSNQPQHF.

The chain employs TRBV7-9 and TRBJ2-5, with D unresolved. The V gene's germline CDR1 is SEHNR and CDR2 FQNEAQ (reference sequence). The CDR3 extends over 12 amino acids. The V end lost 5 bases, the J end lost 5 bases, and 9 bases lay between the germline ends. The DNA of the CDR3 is TGTGCCAGCAGCGCCCGGTGGGAGACCCAGTACTTC. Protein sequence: CASSARWETQYF.

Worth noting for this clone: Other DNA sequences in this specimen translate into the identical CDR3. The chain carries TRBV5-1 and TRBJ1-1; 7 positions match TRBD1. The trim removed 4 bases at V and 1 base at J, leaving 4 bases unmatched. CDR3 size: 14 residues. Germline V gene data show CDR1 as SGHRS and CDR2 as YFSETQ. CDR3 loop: CASSPGTENTEAFF. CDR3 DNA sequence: TGCGCCAGCAGCCCCGGGACAGAGAACACTGAAGCTTTCTTT.

CDR3 protein: CASSSGGVLEQYF. CDR3 coding DNA: TGTGCCAGCAGTTCGGGCGGGGTCTTAGAGCAGTACTTC. The chain carries TRBV28 and TRBJ2-7, with D possibly matching TRBD2 (6 bases). The CDR3 runs 13 residues. Germline loops: CDR1 MDHEN, CDR2 SYDVKM. V gave up 4 bases and J gave up 7 bases, with 14 bases separating them.

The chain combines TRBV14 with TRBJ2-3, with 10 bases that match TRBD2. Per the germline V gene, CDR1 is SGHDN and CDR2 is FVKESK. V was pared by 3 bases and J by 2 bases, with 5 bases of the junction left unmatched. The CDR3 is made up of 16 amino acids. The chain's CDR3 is CASSQLAGGPTDTQYF. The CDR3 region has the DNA TGTGCCAGCAGCCAGTTAGCGGGAGGCCCCACAGATACGCAGTATTTT.

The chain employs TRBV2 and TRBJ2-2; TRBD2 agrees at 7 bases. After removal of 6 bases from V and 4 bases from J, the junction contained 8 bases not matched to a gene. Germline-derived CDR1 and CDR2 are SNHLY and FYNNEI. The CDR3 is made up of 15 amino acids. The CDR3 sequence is CASRSSSGSTGELFF. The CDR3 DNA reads TGTGCCAGCAGATCGTCTAGCGGCAGCACCGGGGAGCTGTTTTTT.

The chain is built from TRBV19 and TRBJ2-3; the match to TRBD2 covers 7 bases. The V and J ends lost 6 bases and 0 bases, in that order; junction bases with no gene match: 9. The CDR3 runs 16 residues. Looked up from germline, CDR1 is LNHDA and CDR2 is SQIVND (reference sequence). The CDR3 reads CASSPPVGGSTDTQYF. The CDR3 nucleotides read TGTGCCAGTAGCCCCCCCGTGGGGGGGAGCACAGATACGCAGTATTTT.

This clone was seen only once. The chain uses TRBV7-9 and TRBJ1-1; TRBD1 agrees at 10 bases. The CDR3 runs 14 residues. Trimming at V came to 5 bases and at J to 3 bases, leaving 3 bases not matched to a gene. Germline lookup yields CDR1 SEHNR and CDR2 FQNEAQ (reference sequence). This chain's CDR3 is CASSPGQGDTEAFF. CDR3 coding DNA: TGTGCCAGCAGCCCCGGACAGGGGGACACTGAAGCTTTCTTT. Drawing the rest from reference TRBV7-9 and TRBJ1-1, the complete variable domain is DTGVSQNPRHKITKRGQNVTFRCDPISEHNRLYWYRQTLGQGPEFLTYFQNEAQLEKSRLLSDRFSAERPKGSFSTLEIQRTEQGDSAMYLCASSPGQGDTEAFFGQGTRLTVV.

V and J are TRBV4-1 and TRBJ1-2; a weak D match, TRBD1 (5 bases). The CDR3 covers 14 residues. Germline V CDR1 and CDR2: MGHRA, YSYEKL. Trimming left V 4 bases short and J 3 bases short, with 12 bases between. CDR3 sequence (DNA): TGCGCCAGCAGCCGCGTCCCGGGGGACTATGGCTACACCTTC. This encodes CASSRVPGDYGYTF.

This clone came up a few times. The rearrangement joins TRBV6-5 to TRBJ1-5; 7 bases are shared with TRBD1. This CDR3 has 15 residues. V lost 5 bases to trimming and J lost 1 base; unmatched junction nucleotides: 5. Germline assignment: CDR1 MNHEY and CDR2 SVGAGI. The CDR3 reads CASSLQGLSNQPQHF. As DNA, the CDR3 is TGTGCCAGCAGTCTACAGGGGCTAAGCAATCAGCCCCAGCATTTT.

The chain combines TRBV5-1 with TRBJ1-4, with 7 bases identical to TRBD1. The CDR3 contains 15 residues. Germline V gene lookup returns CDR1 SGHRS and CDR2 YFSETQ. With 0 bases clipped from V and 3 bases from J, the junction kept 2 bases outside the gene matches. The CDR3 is CASSLGQGANEKLFF. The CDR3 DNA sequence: TGCGCCAGCAGCTTGGGGCAGGGGGCTAATGAAAAACTGTTTTTT.

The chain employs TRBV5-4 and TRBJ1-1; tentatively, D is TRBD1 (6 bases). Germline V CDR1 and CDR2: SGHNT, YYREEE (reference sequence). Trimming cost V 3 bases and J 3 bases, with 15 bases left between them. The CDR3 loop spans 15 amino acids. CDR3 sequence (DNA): TGTGCCAGCAGCTCCCCCGGGGGGGCCGACACTGAAGCTTTCTTT. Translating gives CASSSPGGADTEAFF.

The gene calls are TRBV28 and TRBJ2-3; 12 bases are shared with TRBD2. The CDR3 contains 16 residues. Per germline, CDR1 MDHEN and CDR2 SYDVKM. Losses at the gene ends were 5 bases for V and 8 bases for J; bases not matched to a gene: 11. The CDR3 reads CASSPSLAGGIVTQYF. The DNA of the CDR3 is TGTGCCAGCAGTCCCTCACTAGCGGGGGGTATTGTTACGCAGTATTTT.

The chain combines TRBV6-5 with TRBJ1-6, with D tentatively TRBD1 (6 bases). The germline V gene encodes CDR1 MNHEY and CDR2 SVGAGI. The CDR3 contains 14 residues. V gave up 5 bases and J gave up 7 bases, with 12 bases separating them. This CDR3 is CASSTGQKNSPLHF. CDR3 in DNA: TGTGCCAGCAGTACCGGACAGAAGAATTCACCCCTCCACTTT.

The CDR3 here is CASGFSGSSYEQYF. The CDR3 region has the DNA TGTGCTAGTGGTTTTTCGGGGAGCTCCTACGAGCAGTACTTC. The chain carries TRBV12-5 and TRBJ2-7; D is perhaps TRBD2 (5 bases). The CDR3 is made up of 14 amino acids. Germline lookup yields CDR1 LGHNT and CDR2 FRNRAP. V dropped 3 bases and J dropped 0 bases, with 9 bases sitting between them.

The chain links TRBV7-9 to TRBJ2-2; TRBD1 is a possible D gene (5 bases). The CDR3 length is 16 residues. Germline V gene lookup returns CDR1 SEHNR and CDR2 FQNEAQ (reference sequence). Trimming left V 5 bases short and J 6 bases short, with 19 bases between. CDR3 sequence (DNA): TGTGCCAGCAGCGTACAACCAGGGTCCAAAGCCGGGGAGCTGTTTTTT. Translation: CASSVQPGSKAGELFF.

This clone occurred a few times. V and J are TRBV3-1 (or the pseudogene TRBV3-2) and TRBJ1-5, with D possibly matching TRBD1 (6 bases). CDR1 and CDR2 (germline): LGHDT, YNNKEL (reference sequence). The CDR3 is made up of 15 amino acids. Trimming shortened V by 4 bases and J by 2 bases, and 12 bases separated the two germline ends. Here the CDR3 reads CASSRGPRGNQPQHF. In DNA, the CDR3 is TGTGCCAGCAGCCGGGGGCCAAGGGGCAATCAGCCCCAGCATTTT.

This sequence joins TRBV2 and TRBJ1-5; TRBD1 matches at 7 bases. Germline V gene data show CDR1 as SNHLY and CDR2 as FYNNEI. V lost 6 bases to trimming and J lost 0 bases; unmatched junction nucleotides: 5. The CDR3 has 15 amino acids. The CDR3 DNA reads TGTGCCAGCAGCCGGGGGACAGCTAGCAATCAGCCCCAGCATTTT. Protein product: CASSRGTASNQPQHF. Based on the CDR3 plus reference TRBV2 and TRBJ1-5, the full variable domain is EPEVTQTPSHQVTQMGQEVILRCVPISNHLYFYWYRQILGQKVEFLVSFYNNEISEKSEIFDDQFSVERPDGSNFTLKIRSTKLEDSAMYFCASSRGTASNQPQHFGDGTRLSIL.

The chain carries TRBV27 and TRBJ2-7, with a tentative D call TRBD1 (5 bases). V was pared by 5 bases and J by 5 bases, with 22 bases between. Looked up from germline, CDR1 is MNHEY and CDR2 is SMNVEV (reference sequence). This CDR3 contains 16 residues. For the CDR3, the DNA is TGTGCCAGCAGTCCGCAGACAGTTCGGGTCCAGGACGAGCAGTACTTC. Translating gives CASSPQTVRVQDEQYF.

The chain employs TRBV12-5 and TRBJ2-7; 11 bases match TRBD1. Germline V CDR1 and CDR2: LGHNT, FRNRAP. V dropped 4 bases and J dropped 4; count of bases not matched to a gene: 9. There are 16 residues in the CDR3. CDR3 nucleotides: TGTGCTAGTGGTTCTTTGACCGGGACAGGGGGGTACGAGCAGTACTTC. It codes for CASGSLTGTGGYEQYF.